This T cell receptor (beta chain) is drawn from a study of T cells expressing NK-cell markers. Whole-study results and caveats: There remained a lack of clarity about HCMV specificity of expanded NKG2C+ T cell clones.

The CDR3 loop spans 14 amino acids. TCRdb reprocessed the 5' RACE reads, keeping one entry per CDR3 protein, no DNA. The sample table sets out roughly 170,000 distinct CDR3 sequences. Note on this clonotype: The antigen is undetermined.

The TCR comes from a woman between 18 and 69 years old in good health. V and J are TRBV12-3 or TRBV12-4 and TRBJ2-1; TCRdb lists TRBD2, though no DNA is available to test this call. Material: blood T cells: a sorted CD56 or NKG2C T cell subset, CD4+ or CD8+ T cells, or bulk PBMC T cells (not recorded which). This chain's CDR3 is CASNEGETYNEQFF.